This T cell receptor beta chain appears in the sequencing data of a study of blood T cells in healthy people across ages. PCR was performed a second time for about 7 to 11 cycles using a sample-barcoded 5' primer and a J-beta primer mix. A minimum of 2.5 million CDR3-containing paired-end reads was obtained for each sample. TCRdb ran MiXCR on the 5' RACE reads and lists one entry per CDR3 protein. The sample gives over 1,500,000 distinct CDR3 sequences, about 50% of which show up once; over 2% is in the top ten. They isolated at least 6 million PBMCs from each sample. Trimming cost V 4 bases and J 1 base, with 15 bases left between them. The length of the CDR3 is 16 residues. Germline CDR1 SGHRS, CDR2 YFSETQ. This clonotype was seen more than once but under ten times. Its antigen remains unidentified. Points from the study as a whole: More naive CD4+ cells and higher diversity marked long-lived donors relative to aged donors. Investigators treated diversity estimates from one million T cells as underestimates.

Material for sequencing was blood. The clonotype was recovered from a middle-aged woman in good health. V usage is TRBV5-1 and J usage is TRBJ2-1, with D perhaps matching TRBD1 (7 bases). CDR3: CASSPHQGGSYNEQFF. CDR3 in DNA: TGCGCCAGCAGCCCCCACCAGGGGGGTTCCTACAATGAGCAGTTCTTC.